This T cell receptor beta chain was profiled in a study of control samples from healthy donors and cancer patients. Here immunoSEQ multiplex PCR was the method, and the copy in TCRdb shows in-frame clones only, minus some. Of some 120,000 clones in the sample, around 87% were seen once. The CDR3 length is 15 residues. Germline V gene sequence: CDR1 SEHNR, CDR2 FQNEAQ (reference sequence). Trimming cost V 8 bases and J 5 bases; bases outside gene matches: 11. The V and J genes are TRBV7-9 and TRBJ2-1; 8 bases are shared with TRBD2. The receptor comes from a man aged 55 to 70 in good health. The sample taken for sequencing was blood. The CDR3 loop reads CASGKIGTRHNEQFF. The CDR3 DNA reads TGTGCCAGCGGGAAAATAGGGACTAGACACAATGAGCAGTTCTTC.